These 9 T cell receptor beta chains came from one sample sequenced in a study of T cells in Graves' hyperthyroidism and ophthalmopathy. Researchers amplified the TCR beta CDR3 regions from RNA transcripts. In the first-round RT-PCR of the TCR CDR3, the HTBI primer set was used. MiXCR was run by TCRdb on the multiplex PCR reads, yielding one entry per CDR3 protein. The sample holds 50,000 to 75,000 distinct CDR3 sequences; about 50% are singletons and the top ten take about an eighth. The sequenced sample consisted of blood. These receptors were obtained from a woman under 40 with Graves' ophthalmopathy.

This chain joins TRBV25-1 and TRBJ1-4; 11 bases line up with TRBD1. The germline gives CDR1 MGHDK, CDR2 SYGVNS. The CDR3 is 20 residues long. With V trimmed by 3 bases and J by 5 bases, 17 bases remained unmatched. The CDR3 spells CASSDNRLRDRGARNEKLFF. CDR3 DNA sequence: TGTGCCAGCAGTGATAATCGTCTCCGGGACAGGGGGGCTCGGAATGAAAAACTGTTTTTT.

This clonotype was seen repeatedly, ten times or more. Since a much larger clone is just one base distant, this may be a read error. J is TRBJ2-2 and V is TRBV7-3, with D unclear. The CDR3 runs to 17 residues. CDR1 and CDR2 (germline): SGHTA, FQGTGA. CDR3 coding DNA: TGTGCCAGCAGCGTAACCTCGGGCCAGCAAAACACCGGGGAGCTGTTTTTT. It encodes CASSVTSGQQNTGELFF.

By proportion, this clonotype is medium-sized. The chain employs TRBV19 and TRBJ2-5; 7 bases agree with TRBD2. J gave up 3 bases and V 10 bases, and 2 bases lay outside the gene matches. CDR1 LNHDA and CDR2 SQIVND come from the germline V gene (reference sequence). CDR3 length: 11 residues. CDR3 sequence (DNA): TGTGCCACCCGGGAGGAAGAGACCCAGTACTTC. This sequence encodes CATREEETQYF.

The chain combines TRBV7-3 with TRBJ2-5; the D gene could be TRBD1 or TRBD2 (5 bases each). Per the germline V gene, CDR1 is SGHTA and CDR2 is FQGTGA. The CDR3 contains 14 residues. The V and J ends lost 5 bases and 2 bases respectively, with 12 bases between them. The CDR3 is CASSPSGTQETQYF. DNA of the CDR3: TGTGCCAGCAGCCCCTCAGGGACGCAAGAGACCCAGTACTTC.

The chain combines TRBV2 with TRBJ2-7, with 15 bases identical to TRBD2. Trimming cost V 6 bases and J 0 bases; bases outside gene matches: 12. The germline V gene encodes CDR1 SNHLY and CDR2 FYNNEI. This CDR3 comprises 19 residues. CDR3 region: CASRKPRGTSGRSSYEQYF. The DNA of the CDR3 is TGTGCCAGCAGGAAACCCAGGGGGACTAGCGGGAGGAGCTCCTACGAGCAGTACTTC.

The V call is TRBV20-1, the J call TRBJ2-1; D call uncertain. The DNA end is a closer match to TRBJ2-7, so the J assignment may be wrong. Germline assignment: CDR1 DFQATT and CDR2 SNEGSKA (reference sequence). The CDR3 has 14 residues. The DNA for the CDR3 is TGCAGTGCCGATCACCGGGCTAGCTCCTACGAGCAGTACTTC. The encoded protein is CSADHRASSYEQYF.

As concerns this clonotype: This clone may be a read error of a much larger clone one base away. This CDR3 fails to terminate in the conserved phenylalanine or tryptophan, so it likely reflects a read error. The V gene is TRBV18, the J gene TRBJ1-1; D gene uncertain. This CDR3 comprises 13 residues. V shed 3 bases and J shed 3 bases, with 8 bases lying between them. Germline CDR1 reads KGHSH; CDR2 reads LQKENI. CDR3 coding DNA: TGTGCCAGCTCACCGAGTATGGACACTGAAGCTTTCTCT. Translation gives CASSPSMDTEAFS.

This chain uses TRBV7-3 with TRBJ1-1; TRBD1 matches 7 bases. Germline values: CDR1 SGHTA, CDR2 FQGTGA. This CDR3 is built from 15 residues. J lost 2 bases, V lost 2 bases, and 5 bases had no gene match. This chain's CDR3 is CASSLAGGTNTEAFF. The CDR3 DNA reads TGTGCCAGCAGCTTAGCAGGGGGGACAAACACTGAAGCTTTCTTT.

The V and J genes are TRBV7-3 and TRBJ2-1; 12 positions match TRBD1. The germline CDR1 and CDR2 sequences are SGHTA and FQGTGA. After removal of 6 bases from V and 0 bases from J, the junction contained 9 bases not matched to a gene. CDR3 length: 18 amino acids. Here the CDR3 DNA reads TGTGCCAGCAGTGGGGGGACAGGGGGCCGAAGCTCCTACAATGAGCAGTTCTTC. Its protein is CASSGGTGGRSSYNEQFF.